The 21 T cell receptor beta chains presented below share a single source sample, sequenced in a study of shared clonotypes between healthy human individuals. Clones were sequenced by immunoSEQ multiplex PCR, and TCRdb holds only the in-frame ones, with some missing. The table has over a million clones, over 95% seen once; the top ten hold approximately 1.1%. Sequenced material: naive CD4+ T cells sorted from blood. As for subset: CD45RA+ positively selected. The source is a young man in good health.

This sequence joins TRBV7-9 and TRBJ2-3; TRBD1 matches 10 bases. The CDR3 has 19 residues. V lost 3 bases and J lost 5; bases outside the gene matches: 17. From germline, CDR1 is SEHNR and CDR2 FQNEAQ (reference sequence). CDR3 protein: CASSFFGTGALGRRDTQYF. The CDR3 nucleotides read TGTGCCAGCAGCTTCTTCGGGACAGGGGCTCTCGGTAGGAGAGATACGCAGTATTTT.

CDR3 amino acids: CASKMDSTDTQYF. CDR3 in DNA: TGTGCCAGTAAAATGGACAGCACAGATACGCAGTATTTT. This chain connects TRBV19 to TRBJ2-3; D not resolved. The germline CDR1 and CDR2 sequences are LNHDA and SQIVND (reference sequence). V gave up 7 bases and J gave up 0 bases, with 8 bases separating them. The CDR3 is made up of 13 amino acids. Together with reference TRBV19 and TRBJ2-3, the CDR3 gives the full variable domain: DGGITQSPKYLFRKEGQNVTLSCEQNLNHDAMYWYRQDPGQGLRLIYYSQIVNDFQKGDIAEGYSVSREKKESFPLTVTSAQKNPTAFYLCASKMDSTDTQYFGPGTRLTVL.

The rearrangement uses TRBV18 and TRBJ2-5; TRBD1 agrees at 10 bases. This CDR3 has 17 amino acids. The junction had 6 bases not matched to a gene; V was cut back by 1 base and J by 1 base. Germline-derived CDR1 and CDR2 are KGHSH and LQKENI. The CDR3 sequence: CASSPLGTGAFQETQYF. Here the CDR3 DNA reads TGTGCCAGCTCACCACTGGGGACAGGGGCTTTCCAAGAGACCCAGTACTTC.

The chain links TRBV7-6 to TRBJ2-1; no definite D call. Between the trimmed V and J ends, which lost 1 base and 4 bases, there was a span of 14 bases. This CDR3 has 16 amino acids. CDR1 is SGHVS, CDR2 FNYEAQ, per germline. The chain's CDR3 is CASSLGTGLRYNEQFF. Here the CDR3 DNA reads TGTGCCAGCAGCTTAGGTACTGGTCTACGGTACAATGAGCAGTTCTTC.

The rearrangement uses TRBV6-5 and TRBJ2-1, with TRBD2 matching 13 bases. J lost 7 bases, V lost 5 bases, and 5 bases had no gene match. The CDR3 is 15 amino acids. The V gene's germline CDR1 is MNHEY and CDR2 SVGAGI. The CDR3 DNA follows: TGTGCCAGCAGTCCCGGGACTAGCGGGATAAATGAGCAGTTCTTC. This encodes CASSPGTSGINEQFF.

V is TRBV6-1 and J is TRBJ2-7, with 9 positions matching TRBD1. This CDR3 is 15 amino acids long. From germline, CDR1 is MNHNS and CDR2 SASEGT. With V trimmed by 0 bases and J by 3 bases, 3 bases remained unmatched. This chain's CDR3 is CASSEAQDRGYEQYF. The DNA for the CDR3 is TGTGCCAGCAGTGAAGCACAGGACAGGGGCTACGAGCAGTACTTC.

The J gene is TRBJ2-6, the V gene TRBV9; D remains ambiguous. Germline V gene sequence: CDR1 SGDLS, CDR2 YYNGEE. The V and J ends lost 4 bases and 0 bases respectively, with 8 bases between them. This CDR3 has 15 amino acids. The DNA of the CDR3 is TGTGCCAGCAGCACCGCCAGCTCTGGGGCCAACGTCCTGACTTTC. It translates to CASSTASSGANVLTF.

The chain combines TRBV9 with TRBJ2-1; 8 bases agree with TRBD2. Germline lookup yields CDR1 SGDLS and CDR2 YYNGEE. The CDR3 contains 21 residues. With V trimmed by 0 bases and J by 7 bases, 24 bases remained unmatched. Here the CDR3 reads CASSVASLGRSGLAIGNEQFF. The DNA of the CDR3 is TGTGCCAGCAGCGTAGCCTCCTTGGGGAGGTCAGGACTAGCTATTGGGAATGAGCAGTTCTTC.

The chain joins TRBV28 to TRBJ2-3, with D unresolved. V dropped 8 bases and J dropped 2 bases, with 11 bases sitting between them. The CDR3 has 13 residues. Germline CDR1 MDHEN, CDR2 SYDVKM. The CDR3 loop is CASHGQSTDTQYF. The CDR3 nucleotides read TGTGCCAGCCACGGCCAGTCCACAGATACGCAGTATTTT.

This chain connects TRBV18 to TRBJ1-1, with a possible D match to TRBD1 (5 bases). Germline lookup yields CDR1 KGHSH and CDR2 LQKENI. This CDR3 has 16 residues. The V and J ends lost 2 bases and 3 bases respectively, with 16 bases between them. CDR3 sequence: CASSPLEGRTDTEAFF. The CDR3 nucleotides are TGTGCCAGCTCACCATTGGAGGGGCGCACGGACACTGAAGCTTTCTTT.

The gene calls are TRBV11-2 and TRBJ2-7, with TRBD1 as a possible D gene (5 bases). The CDR3 sequence is 14 residues long. Looked up from germline, CDR1 is SGHAT and CDR2 is FQNNGV. V gave up 2 bases and J gave up 2 bases, with 10 bases separating them. The CDR3 here is CASSLSSRAYEQYF. As DNA, the CDR3 is TGTGCCAGCAGCTTAAGCTCCAGGGCCTACGAGCAGTACTTC.

The chain combines TRBV18 with TRBJ1-1; D unresolved. The V and J ends lost 1 base and 10 bases respectively, with 10 bases between them. The germline V gene has CDR1 KGHSH and CDR2 LQKENI. The CDR3 covers 12 residues. The CDR3 DNA reads TGTGCCAGCTCACCACGGAATTCCGTAGCTTTCTTT. Its translation is CASSPRNSVAFF.

The rearrangement joins TRBV5-4 to TRBJ2-5, with a weak D call TRBD2 (6 bases). CDR1 SGHNT and CDR2 YYREEE come from the germline V gene (reference sequence). The CDR3 loop spans 15 amino acids. Trimming took 1 base from V and 4 from J, leaving 14 bases between them. CDR3 sequence reads: CASSLIGGRRETQYF. The CDR3 nucleotides are TGTGCCAGCAGCTTGATTGGAGGGAGAAGAGAGACCCAGTACTTC. Variable domain in full (rest from reference TRBV5-4 and TRBJ2-5): ETGVTQSPTHLIKTRGQQVTLRCSSQSGHNTVSWYQQALGQGPQFIFQYYREEENGRGNFPPRFSGLQFPNYSSELNVNALELDDSALYLCASSLIGGRRETQYFGPGTRLLVL.

For this clone: Other DNA variants within this sample encode the same CDR3. V and J are TRBV7-2 and TRBJ1-3; the D is unclear. The CDR3 extends over 14 amino acids. The germline V and J ends were trimmed by 3 bases and 0 bases, with 6 bases remaining between them. Germline CDR1 is SGHTA and CDR2 is FQGNSA. The CDR3 DNA is TGTGCCAGCAGCTTGGGGAACTCTGGAAACACCATATATTTT. Translating gives CASSLGNSGNTIYF.

The chain couples TRBV5-5 to TRBJ1-3; D is unresolved. V lost 4 bases and J 4 bases, leaving 12 bases between the germline ends. Germline CDR1 and CDR2: SGHKS and YYEKEE (reference sequence). There are 14 residues in the CDR3. CDR3 sequence (DNA): TGTGCCAGCAGCCCCCCGGGTATGGGAAACACCATATATTTT. Protein product: CASSPPGMGNTIYF. Filled out from reference TRBV5-5 and TRBJ1-3, the complete variable domain reads DAGVTQSPTHLIKTRGQQVTLRCSPISGHKSVSWYQQVLGQGPQFIFQYYEKEERGRGNFPDRFSARQFPNYSSELNVNALLLGDSALYLCASSPPGMGNTIYFGEGSWLTVV.

The chain is built from TRBV7-3 and TRBJ2-2; TRBD2 matches at 8 bases. The trim removed 5 bases at V and 7 bases at J, leaving 9 bases unmatched. There are 15 residues in the CDR3. Germline CDR1 SGHTA, CDR2 FQGTGA. The CDR3 region has the DNA TGTGCCAGCAGCCCCGGGGGGGACCCAAACGGGGAGCTGTTTTTT. As protein: CASSPGGDPNGELFF. Based on the CDR3 plus reference TRBV7-3 and TRBJ2-2, the full variable domain is GAGVSQTPSNKVTEKGKYVELRCDPISGHTALYWYRQSLGQGPEFLIYFQGTGAADDSGLPNDRFFAVRPEGSVSTLKIQRTERGDSAVYLCASSPGGDPNGELFFGEGSRLTVL.

V gene TRBV30 combines with J gene TRBJ2-4; D is possibly TRBD1 (5 bases). There are 14 residues in the CDR3. Germline CDR1 and CDR2: GTSNPN and SVGIG (reference sequence). V lost 0 bases, J lost 5 bases, and 11 bases lay in between. The CDR3 region has the DNA TGTGCCTGGAGTGTAGTCCAGGGCCAAAACATTCAGTACTTC. Residues: CAWSVVQGQNIQYF.

The J gene is TRBJ2-1, the V gene TRBV29-1; the D is unclear. V shed 0 bases and J shed 4 bases, with 16 bases lying between them. The CDR3 extends over 16 amino acids. Germline CDR1 and CDR2: SQVTM and ANQGSEA. CDR3 coding DNA: TGCAGCGTTGAAGAAAGAGGAGACTTCCTTTACAATGAGCAGTTCTTC. Encoded protein: CSVEERGDFLYNEQFF.

CDR3: CASSQGAGGPISSEQFF. For the CDR3, the DNA is TGCGCCAGCAGCCAAGGAGCGGGAGGGCCGATATCCAGTGAGCAGTTCTTC. The chain employs TRBV4-1 and TRBJ2-1; TRBD2 aligns across 10 bases. Germline V CDR1 and CDR2: MGHRA, YSYEKL. The CDR3 contains 17 residues. V was pared by 1 base and J by 9 bases, with 12 bases of the junction left unmatched.

The chain carries TRBV28 and TRBJ1-1; 9 bases line up with TRBD1. CDR1 is MDHEN and CDR2 is SYDVKM in the germline V gene. The V gene end was trimmed by 9 bases and the J gene end by 8 bases; junction bases not matched to a gene: 4. The CDR3 is made up of 11 amino acids. The CDR3 nucleotides read TGTGCCAGTCGGACAGGGGCCGAAGCTTTCTTT. Amino acid sequence: CASRTGAEAFF. Supplemented by reference TRBV28 and TRBJ1-1, the full variable domain reads DVKVTQSSRYLVKRTGEKVFLECVQDMDHENMFWYRQDPGLGLRLIYFSYDVKMKEKGDIPEGYSVSREKKERFSLILESASTNQTSMYLCASRTGAEAFFGQGTRLTVV.

The chain links TRBV7-2 to TRBJ1-3; D is unresolved. The length of the CDR3 is 15 residues. Deletions cut 5 bases from V and 1 base from J, with 12 bases between. Germline V gene sequence: CDR1 SGHTA, CDR2 FQGNSA. In DNA, the CDR3 is TGTGCCAGCAGCCGGACCCGACGGTCTGGAAACACCATATATTTT. It encodes CASSRTRRSGNTIYF.